This T cell receptor beta chain was identified during a study of blood T cells in healthy people across ages. Study-wide background: Per two T cells, template switching captured roughly one barcoded beta molecule. Study-level results: For the donors, CMV status was unknown and possibly confounded expanded clonotype changes.

Germline V gives CDR1 DFQATT, CDR2 SNEGSKA (reference sequence). This CDR3 contains 14 residues. J lost 11 bases, V lost 1 base, and 11 bases had no gene match. In regard to this clonotype: The target antigen is unknown.

Primers used in a second PCR of roughly 7 to 12 cycles were a sample-barcoded 5' primer and a J-beta primer mix. TCRdb re-called the 5' RACE reads through MiXCR, storing one row per CDR3 protein. Counted here are around 1,500,000 distinct CDR3 sequences, 35% to 45% occurring once; the ten biggest clones make up under 8%. The donors, all healthy, were Caucasians living in Russia, aged about 6 to 100. Sequences were obtained from blood. The source is a young woman in good health. The chain uses TRBV20-1 and TRBJ2-5; the match to TRBD1 covers 9 bases. In DNA, the CDR3 is TGCAGTGCTAGAGCAGGGACAGGGACCGAGGAGCAGTACTTC. Its translation is CSARAGTGTEEQYF.